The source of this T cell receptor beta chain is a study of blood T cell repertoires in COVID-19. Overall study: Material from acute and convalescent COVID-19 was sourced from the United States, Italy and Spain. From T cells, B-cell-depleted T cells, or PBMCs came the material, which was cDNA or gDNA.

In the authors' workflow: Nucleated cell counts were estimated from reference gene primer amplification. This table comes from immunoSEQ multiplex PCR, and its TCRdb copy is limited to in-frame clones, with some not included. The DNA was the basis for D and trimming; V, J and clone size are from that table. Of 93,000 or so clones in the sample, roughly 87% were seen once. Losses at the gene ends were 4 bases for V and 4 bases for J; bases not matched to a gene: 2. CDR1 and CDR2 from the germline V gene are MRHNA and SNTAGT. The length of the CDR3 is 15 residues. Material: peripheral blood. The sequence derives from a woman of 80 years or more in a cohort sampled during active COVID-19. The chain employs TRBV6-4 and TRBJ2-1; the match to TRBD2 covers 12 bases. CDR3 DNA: TGTGCCAGCAGTGTACTAGCGGGGGGATACAATGAGCAGTTCTTC. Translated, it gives CASSVLAGGYNEQFF.